This entry lists 8 T cell receptor beta chains sequenced from one sample in a study of naive and memory T cell subsets. An oligonucleotide containing a UMI was ligated to the 3' end of TCR cDNA. Ligated cDNA underwent four rounds of PCR with nested alpha and beta constant region primers and SP2. TCRdb re-analysed the UMI-ligation and nested PCR reads in MiXCR, keeping a single row per CDR3 protein. Of some 26,000 distinct CDR3 sequences in the sample, about 5.2% are singletons; the top ten hold 7% to 9%. The sample was blood. These receptor sequences come from an adult in good health.

This clonotype was observed a few times. This chain uses TRBV14 with TRBJ2-7, with 11 bases aligning to TRBD1. The CDR3 loop spans 15 amino acids. The ends lost 4 bases at V and 2 bases at J; junction bases unmatched: 4. Germline V gene data show CDR1 as SGHDN and CDR2 as FVKESK. CDR3 protein: CASSRPGQGAYEQYF. The DNA of the CDR3 is TGTGCCAGCAGCCGGCCGGGACAGGGGGCCTACGAGCAGTACTTC.

This clonotype was seen ten or more times. The chain combines TRBV20-1 with TRBJ2-3, with 10 bases matching TRBD1. Germline V gene data show CDR1 as DFQATT and CDR2 as SNEGSKA (reference sequence). The CDR3 has 14 residues. The J segment lost 1 base and the V segment lost 5 bases, leaving 3 bases of the junction unmatched. DNA for the CDR3: TGCAGTGCTGGGGGGACAGGGGGCACAGATACGCAGTATTTT. It encodes CSAGGTGGTDTQYF.

This clonotype was seen repeatedly, ten times or more. The genes are TRBV20-1 and TRBJ2-1; TRBD2 matches at 10 bases. The junction had 6 bases not matched to a gene; V was cut back by 6 bases and J by 1 base. CDR3 size: 15 residues. Germline loops: CDR1 DFQATT, CDR2 SNEGSKA (reference sequence). The CDR3 sequence is CSATGLATSYNEQFF. The CDR3 bases are TGCAGTGCCACGGGACTAGCGACTTCCTACAATGAGCAGTTCTTC.

This clonotype was seen repeatedly, ten times or more. This chain joins TRBV20-1 and TRBJ1-2; the D gene is possibly TRBD1 (6 bases). This CDR3 is built from 14 residues. V gave up 1 base and J gave up 3 bases, with 12 bases separating them. From germline, CDR1 is DFQATT and CDR2 SNEGSKA (reference sequence). CDR3 region: CSARVAGDYYGYTF. Here the CDR3 DNA reads TGCAGTGCTAGAGTTGCAGGGGACTACTATGGCTACACCTTC.

This clonotype was counted ten times or more. The chain carries TRBV7-9 and TRBJ1-2; D unclear. Looked up from germline, CDR1 is SEHNR and CDR2 is FQNEAQ (reference sequence). CDR3 length equals 16 residues. Trimming pared 4 bases from V and 6 bases from J, leaving 21 bases between. The DNA of the CDR3 is TGTGCCAGCAGCTCTCTTAACCCGGGCCTGATCCATGGCTACACCTTC. It yields the protein CASSSLNPGLIHGYTF.

This clonotype came up many times. The rearrangement uses TRBV4-3 and TRBJ2-3; D is unresolved. This CDR3 comprises 16 residues. Germline V gene lookup returns CDR1 LGHNA and CDR2 YSLEER. V was pared by 0 bases and J by 2 bases, with 12 bases between. The CDR3: CASSQENFTLTDTQYF. In DNA form, the CDR3 reads TGCGCCAGCAGCCAAGAGAACTTTACACTCACAGATACGCAGTATTTT.

This clonotype was counted at least ten times. The chain joins TRBV7-6 to TRBJ1-6; TRBD1 matches at 7 bases. The CDR3 contains 15 residues. Trimming removed 5 bases from V and 10 bases from J; junction bases left unmatched: 11. Germline CDR1 is SGHVS and CDR2 is FNYEAQ. The CDR3 spells CASSPEGAMVSPLHF. The DNA of the CDR3 is TGTGCCAGCAGCCCGGAGGGGGCGATGGTCTCACCCCTCCACTTT.

The genes are TRBV11-1 and TRBJ2-3, with 12 bases aligning to TRBD2. Germline V lookup: CDR1 SGHAT, CDR2 FQDESV (reference sequence). The ends lost 5 bases at V and 2 bases at J; junction bases unmatched: 5. The CDR3 contains 16 residues. The CDR3 DNA sequence: TGTGCCAGCAGCGAACTAGCGGGAGGATTCACAGATACGCAGTATTTT. It is translated as CASSELAGGFTDTQYF.